This is a list of T cell receptor beta chains from one sample in a study of T cells in localized non-small cell lung cancer. Profiled with immunoSEQ multiplex PCR; TCRdb holds only in-frame clones, not every one. Among roughly 1,300 clones listed, roughly 22% were seen once. The sample was normal lung tissue next to the tumor, taken before any cancer treatment. The receptors shown here come from a male donor aged 60 or over with stage I squamous cell lung carcinoma. Each CDR3 is given with its conserved first and last residue. A D gene is named only where the DNA matches it firmly. Not every row has a clone size; where given, it reads once, few, many or a size class.

>TRBD1|few|15|TRBJ2-5|TRBV6-7
TGTGCCAGCAGTGACTATGAACAGGGGGGAGAGACCCAGTACTTC
CASSDYEQGGETQYF
>TRBD2|few|18|TRBJ2-2|TRBV6-8
TGTGCCAGCACTGAACCGGGACTAGCGGGGTCTAACACCGGGGAGCTGTTTTTT
CASTEPGLAGSNTGELFF
>.|.|13|TRBJ1-1|TRBV7-4
TGTGCCAGCAGCCAACAGGGGAACACTGAAGCTTTCTTT
CASSQQGNTEAFF
>.|few|14|TRBJ2-5|TRBV9
TGTGCCAGCAGTCCCTCAGGGGGGCGAGAGACCCAGTACTTC
CASSPSGGRETQYF
>.|.|17|TRBJ2-3|TRBV11-3
TGTGCCAGCAGCTTAGGGGTCGTGAGGGGTCGCACAGATACGCAGTATTTT
CASSLGVVRGRTDTQYF
>.|few|15|TRBJ2-2|TRBV6-1
TGTGCCAGCAGTGAAGGCTTAGAAGGCACCGGGGAGCTGTTTTTT
CASSEGLEGTGELFF
>.|.|14|TRBJ2-2|TRBV7-4
TGTGCCAGCAGCTTGGACGGACTCACCGGGGAGCTGTTTTTT
CASSLDGLTGELFF
>.|.|14|TRBJ2-1|TRBV18
TGTGCCAGCTCACCACGACAAAACTACAATGAGCAGTTCTTC
CASSPRQNYNEQFF
>.|.|14|TRBJ2-5|TRBV30
TGTGCCTGGACCCCCAGGGGACTGGAAGAGACCCAGTACTTC
CAWTPRGLEETQYF
>.|.|16|TRBJ2-1|TRBV10-1
TGCGCCAGCAGTGAGAGAGGGGGAGGGCCTAACAATGAGCAGTTCTTC
CASSERGGGPNNEQFF
>TRBD2|large|15|TRBJ2-7|TRBV11-3
TGTGCCAGCAGCTTGATCGCGGGGGTGACCTACGAGCAGTACTTC
CASSLIAGVTYEQYF